These 26 T cell receptor beta chains share one sample of origin, sequenced in a study of early T cells in non-severe SARS-CoV-2 infection. In TCRdb, the 5' RACE reads were re-called with MiXCR into one record per CDR3 protein. The sample holds some 42,000 distinct CDR3 sequences, about 6% seen once. Sequencing used whole blood, obtained at baseline. These receptors were collected from an adult who was a healthcare worker with PCR-confirmed SARS-CoV-2 infection or an uninfected control (not recorded which).

The rearrangement uses TRBV3-1 and TRBJ1-4, with TRBD1 as a possible D gene (5 bases). CDR3 length: 15 residues. CDR1 LGHDT and CDR2 YNNKEL come from the germline V gene (reference sequence). V was pared by 2 bases and J by 5 bases, with 12 bases between. The CDR3 nucleotides are TGTGCCAGCAGCCAACAGCAGGGTGTGAATGAAAAACTGTTTTTT. Its protein product is CASSQQQGVNEKLFF.

This clonotype occurred many times. The chain employs TRBV24-1 and TRBJ2-4; perhaps D is TRBD1 or TRBD2 (5 bases each). The germline CDR1 and CDR2 sequences are KGHDR and SFDVKD. The CDR3 has 16 amino acids. The V end lost 3 bases, the J end lost 0 bases, and 11 bases lay between the germline ends. CDR3 in amino acids: CATSDRDGLAKNIQYF. The DNA of the CDR3 is TGTGCCACCAGTGATAGGGACGGACTAGCCAAAAACATTCAGTACTTC.

In its sample, this clonotype was seen many times. The chain uses TRBV6-5 and TRBJ1-5; 12 nucleotides line up with TRBD1. The CDR3 consists of 16 residues. In germline, CDR1 is MNHEY, CDR2 SVGAGI. The V and J ends lost 2 bases and 11 bases, in that order; junction bases with no gene match: 10. CDR3 protein: CASSYTGTGGLRTQHF. The CDR3 coding sequence is TGTGCCAGCAGTTACACCGGGACAGGGGGCCTTCGGACCCAGCATTTT.

In this sample, this clonotype turned up many times. The J gene is TRBJ2-5, the V gene TRBV6-2 or TRBV6-3; TRBD2 matches 8 bases. This CDR3 region has 16 residues. CDR1 is MNHEY, CDR2 SVGEGT, per germline. V trimming: 2 bases; J trimming: 2 bases; junction bases outside the gene matches: 7. CDR3 loop: CASSYTTGTRQETQYF. CDR3 DNA: TGTGCCAGCAGTTACACCACCGGGACTAGACAAGAGACCCAGTACTTC.

This clonotype was counted ten times or more. The chain uses TRBV28 and TRBJ2-2; D is perhaps TRBD1 or TRBD2 (6 bases each). The CDR3 covers 16 residues. Germline V gene lookup returns CDR1 MDHEN and CDR2 SYDVKM. Trimming removed 3 bases at V and 4 bases at J, with 15 bases between. This CDR3 reads CASSFARGARTGELFF. CDR3 nucleotides: TGTGCCAGCAGTTTCGCAAGGGGGGCTCGCACCGGGGAGCTGTTTTTT.

This clonotype was seen ten or more times. The genes are TRBV24-1 and TRBJ1-3, with D possibly matching TRBD1 (6 bases). This CDR3 has 17 residues. CDR1 and CDR2 (germline): KGHDR, SFDVKD. V gave up 2 bases and J gave up 0 bases, with 13 bases separating them. The CDR3 DNA reads TGTGCCACCAGTGATTCGGGGGCAAGAAGCTCTGGAAACACCATATATTTT. This sequence encodes CATSDSGARSSGNTIYF.

This clonotype was seen ten or more times. CDR3 sequence: CASSAQLSVRQETQYF. CDR3 DNA: TGCGCCAGCAGCGCACAACTTAGCGTAAGACAAGAGACCCAGTACTTC. This chain uses TRBV5-1 with TRBJ2-5, with D perhaps TRBD2 (5 bases). Trimming left V 4 bases short and J 2 bases short, with 18 bases between. Germline lookup yields CDR1 SGHRS and CDR2 YFSETQ. This CDR3 comprises 16 residues. The full variable domain, with the rest looked up from reference TRBV5-1 and TRBJ2-5, is KAGVTQTPRYLIKTRGQQVTLSCSPISGHRSVSWYQQTPGQGLQFLFEYFSETQRNKGNFPGRFSGRQFSNSRSEMNVSTLELGDSALYLCASSAQLSVRQETQYFGPGTRLLVL.

This clonotype was picked up many times. The chain joins TRBV9 to TRBJ2-1; D unresolved. The CDR3 spans 11 residues. The V end was cut by 3 bases, the J end by 7 bases, with 5 bases between. The V gene's germline CDR1 is SGDLS and CDR2 YYNGEE. The CDR3: CASSAENEQFF. The CDR3 DNA reads as TGTGCCAGCAGCGCAGAAAATGAGCAGTTCTTC.

This chain links TRBV2 with TRBJ2-7, with 7 bases fitting TRBD1. The trim removed 6 bases at V and 7 bases at J, leaving 9 bases unmatched. CDR3 length: 13 residues. Germline V gives CDR1 SNHLY, CDR2 FYNNEI. The CDR3 loop is CASRHRQGKEQYF. CDR3 DNA: TGTGCCAGCAGACACAGACAGGGAAAAGAGCAGTACTTC.

This clonotype was seen only a few times. The chain couples TRBV7-3 to TRBJ2-6; tentative D call: TRBD1 (6 bases). The ends were cut back, 5 bases at V and 4 bases at J, with 12 bases in the middle. Germline CDR1 SGHTA, CDR2 FQGTGA. CDR3 size: 15 residues. CDR3 in DNA: TGTGCCAGCAGCCTTGGACAGACCGGGGCCAACGTCCTGACTTTC. It encodes CASSLGQTGANVLTF.

Concerning this clonotype: A read error is possible here, since a much larger clone lies one base away. The chain is built from TRBV7-9 and TRBJ2-1; D gene uncertain. Trimming cost V 8 bases and J 5 bases, with 10 bases left between them. The CDR3 runs 12 residues. Per germline, CDR1 SEHNR and CDR2 FQNEAQ (reference sequence). The CDR3 loop reads CASLVVNNEQFF. The CDR3 DNA reads TGTGCCAGCCTTGTGGTCAACAATGAGCAGTTCTTC.

CDR3 DNA sequence: TGTGCCAGCAGGGCCCACGGGGACCCAAACGGGTTCACTGAAGCTTTCTTT. It translates to CASRAHGDPNGFTEAFF. The chain uses TRBV12-3 or TRBV12-4 and TRBJ1-1; D may be TRBD1 (5 bases). The CDR3 consists of 17 residues. V shed 6 bases and J shed 4 bases, with 24 bases lying between them.

This clonotype was seen many times. The J gene is TRBJ1-3, the V gene TRBV12-3 or TRBV12-4; no firm D call. This CDR3 has 14 residues. The germline V and J ends were trimmed by 2 bases and 2 bases, with 7 bases remaining between them. CDR3 residues: CASSLSGTGNTIYF. CDR3 nucleotide sequence: TGTGCCAGCAGTTTATCGGGGACTGGAAACACCATATATTTT.

This clonotype was counted only a few times. The V call is TRBV6-2 or TRBV6-3, the J call TRBJ1-1; 7 bases are a match to TRBD1. The ends lost 6 bases at V and 3 bases at J; junction bases unmatched: 7. The germline V gene encodes CDR1 MNHEY and CDR2 SVGEGT. The CDR3 covers 14 residues. CDR3 coding DNA: TGTGCCAGCAGAACAGGGGTTGGATACACTGAAGCTTTCTTT. It encodes CASRTGVGYTEAFF.

At least ten counts were recorded for this clonotype. The chain employs TRBV20-1 and TRBJ1-2; TRBD1 is a possible D gene (5 bases). This CDR3 has 13 residues. Looked up from germline, CDR1 is DFQATT and CDR2 is SNEGSKA (reference sequence). Trimming took 3 bases from V and 4 from J, leaving 12 bases between them. For the CDR3, the DNA is TGCAGTGCTAGCCCCCAGGGACCCTATGGCTACACCTTC. Encoded protein: CSASPQGPYGYTF.

The chain has TRBV7-2 and TRBJ2-2; unclear D gene. The CDR3 extends over 14 amino acids. Per germline, CDR1 SGHTA and CDR2 FQGNSA. The V gene lost 8 bases and the J gene lost 0 bases, with 10 bases spanning the gap. CDR3 DNA sequence: TGTGCCAGCCAGTACAAAGCGAACACCGGGGAGCTGTTTTTT. Translation gives CASQYKANTGELFF.

This clonotype appeared many times. The V and J genes are TRBV7-2 and TRBJ1-1, with D unresolved. V was clipped by 8 bases and J by 0 bases, with 7 bases between them. Germline CDR1 is SGHTA and CDR2 is FQGNSA. The CDR3 is made up of 12 amino acids. CDR3 amino acids: CASRTMNTEAFF. Written as DNA, the CDR3 is TGTGCCAGCCGAACAATGAACACTGAAGCTTTCTTT.

This clonotype showed up many times. The chain combines TRBV28 with TRBJ2-7, with a weak D call TRBD1 (6 bases). From germline, CDR1 is MDHEN and CDR2 SYDVKM. With 4 bases removed from V and 0 bases from J, the gap between germline ends came to 13 bases. This CDR3 is 15 amino acids long. This CDR3 reads CASSSTGFSSYEQYF. The CDR3, as DNA: TGTGCCAGCAGTTCCACAGGGTTTAGCTCCTACGAGCAGTACTTC.

This clonotype has at least ten counts. The genes are TRBV2 and TRBJ1-1, with no clear D. V shed 10 bases and J shed 2 bases, with 14 bases lying between them. The germline V gene has CDR1 SNHLY and CDR2 FYNNEI. The CDR3 has 13 amino acids. The CDR3, as DNA: TGTGCCAACATCCGAATCGTAAACACTGAAGCTTTCTTT. This sequence encodes CANIRIVNTEAFF. Filled out from reference TRBV2 and TRBJ1-1, the complete variable domain reads EPEVTQTPSHQVTQMGQEVILRCVPISNHLYFYWYRQILGQKVEFLVSFYNNEISEKSEIFDDQFSVERPDGSNFTLKIRSTKLEDSAMYFCANIRIVNTEAFFGQGTRLTVV.

This clonotype came up many times. This chain joins TRBV7-2 and TRBJ1-4; the D gene is possibly TRBD1 (5 bases). This CDR3 is 15 amino acids long. CDR1 is SGHTA, CDR2 FQGNSA, per germline. V dropped 1 base and J dropped 0 bases, with 6 bases sitting between them. The CDR3: CASSLVGATNEKLFF. DNA for the CDR3: TGTGCCAGCAGCTTAGTGGGGGCAACTAATGAAAAACTGTTTTTT.

The chain is built from TRBV15 and TRBJ2-7, with D tentatively TRBD1 (5 bases). This CDR3 contains 12 residues. With 1 base removed from V and 4 bases from J, the gap between germline ends came to 5 bases. The V gene's germline CDR1 is LNHNV and CDR2 YYDKDF (reference sequence). The CDR3 region has the DNA TGTGCCACCAGCAGAGCAGGGTACGAGCAGTACTTC. It specifies CATSRAGYEQYF.

There are many counts of this clonotype. V gene TRBV12-5 combines with J gene TRBJ2-1, with D tentatively TRBD1 (7 bases). Germline assignment: CDR1 LGHNT and CDR2 FRNRAP. Trimming shortened V by 1 base and J by 12 bases, and 19 bases separated the two germline ends. CDR3 length equals 15 residues. The CDR3 loop reads CASGLGQGEAPGQFF. CDR3 sequence (DNA): TGTGCTAGTGGTTTGGGGCAGGGGGAGGCTCCAGGGCAGTTCTTC. Drawing the rest from reference TRBV12-5 and TRBJ2-1, the complete variable domain is DARVTQTPRHKVTEMGQEVTMRCQPILGHNTVFWYRQTMMQGLELLAYFRNRAPLDDSGMPKDRFSAEMPDATLATLKIQPSEPRDSAVYFCASGLGQGEAPGQFFGPGTRLTVL.

This clonotype was picked up many times. This chain connects TRBV5-5 to TRBJ2-1, with TRBD2 as a possible D gene (6 bases). V dropped 0 bases and J dropped 0 bases, with 7 bases sitting between them. There are 15 residues in the CDR3. Germline assignment: CDR1 SGHKS and CDR2 YYEKEE (reference sequence). In DNA form, the CDR3 reads TGTGCCAGCAGCTTGGTCGGGGGCTCCTACAATGAGCAGTTCTTC. Encoded protein: CASSLVGGSYNEQFF.

This clonotype came up many times. This sequence joins TRBV29-1 and TRBJ2-7; D uncertain. This CDR3 comprises 12 residues. The V end lost 4 bases, the J end lost 0 bases, and 7 bases lay between the germline ends. Germline V lookup: CDR1 SQVTM, CDR2 ANQGSEA. The CDR3 DNA reads as TGCAGCGTTGTTAGGGACTCCTACGAGCAGTACTTC. This translates into CSVVRDSYEQYF.

V is TRBV12-3 or TRBV12-4 and J is TRBJ1-2; D not certain. CDR3 length: 14 amino acids. V was cut by 1 base and J by 7 bases, with 13 bases left in between. CDR3 bases: TGTGCCAGCAGTTTAGGAGTATGGGATCCTGGCTACACCTTC. This encodes CASSLGVWDPGYTF.

This clonotype occurred a few times. J is TRBJ1-1 and V is TRBV6-5, with no clear D. Trimming removed 0 bases at V and 0 bases at J, with 8 bases between. This CDR3 comprises 15 residues. CDR1 is MNHEY and CDR2 is SVGAGI in the germline V gene. DNA for the CDR3: TGTGCCAGCAGTTACTCAGGGCTACTGAACACTGAAGCTTTCTTT. Encoded protein: CASSYSGLLNTEAFF.